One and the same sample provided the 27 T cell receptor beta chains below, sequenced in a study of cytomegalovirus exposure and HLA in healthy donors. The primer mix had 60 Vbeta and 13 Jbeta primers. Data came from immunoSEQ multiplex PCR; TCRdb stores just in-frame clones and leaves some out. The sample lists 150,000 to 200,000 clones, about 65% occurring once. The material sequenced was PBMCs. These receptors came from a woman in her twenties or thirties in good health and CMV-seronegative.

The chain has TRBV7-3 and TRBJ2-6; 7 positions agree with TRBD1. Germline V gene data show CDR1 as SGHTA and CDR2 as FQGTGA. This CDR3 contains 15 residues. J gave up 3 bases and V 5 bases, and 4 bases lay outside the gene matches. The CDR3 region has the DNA TGTGCCAGCAGCCCGACAGGGCTTGGGGCCAACGTCCTGACTTTC. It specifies CASSPTGLGANVLTF.

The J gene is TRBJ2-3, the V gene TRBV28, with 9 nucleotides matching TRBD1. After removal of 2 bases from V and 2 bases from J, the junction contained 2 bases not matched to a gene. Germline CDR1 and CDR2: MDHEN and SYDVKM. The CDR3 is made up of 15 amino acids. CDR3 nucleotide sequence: TGTGCCAGCAGTTTAGGGACAGGGAACACAGATACGCAGTATTTT. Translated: CASSLGTGNTDTQYF.

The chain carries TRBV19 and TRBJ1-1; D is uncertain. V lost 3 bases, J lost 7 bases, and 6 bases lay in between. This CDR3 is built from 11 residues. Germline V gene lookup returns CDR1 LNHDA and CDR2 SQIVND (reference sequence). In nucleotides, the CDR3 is TGTGCCAGTAGTATTACGGTTGAAGCTTTCTTT. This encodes CASSITVEAFF.

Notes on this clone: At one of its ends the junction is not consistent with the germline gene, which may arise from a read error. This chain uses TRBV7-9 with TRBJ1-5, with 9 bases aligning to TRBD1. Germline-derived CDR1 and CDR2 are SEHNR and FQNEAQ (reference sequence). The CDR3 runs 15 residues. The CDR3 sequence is CSSSLQGARNQPQHF. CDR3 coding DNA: TGTTCCAGCAGCTTACAGGGGGCCAGGAATCAGCCCCAGCATTTT.

CDR3 protein: CASSTTTPGVDTQYF. Written as DNA, the CDR3 is TGTGCCAGCAGCACAACAACCCCGGGGGTTGATACGCAGTATTTT. This rearrangement joins TRBV11-3 to TRBJ2-3; D might be TRBD2 (6 bases). V lost 5 bases and J lost 6, with 18 bases in between. Germline-derived CDR1 and CDR2 are SGHNT and YENEEA. The length of the CDR3 is 15 residues. Supplemented by reference TRBV11-3 and TRBJ2-3, the full variable domain reads EAGVVQSPRYKIIEKKQPVAFWCNPISGHNTLYWYLQNLGQGPELLIRYENEEAVDDSQLPKDRFSAERLKGVDSTLKIQPAELGDSAVYLCASSTTTPGVDTQYFGPGTRLTVL.

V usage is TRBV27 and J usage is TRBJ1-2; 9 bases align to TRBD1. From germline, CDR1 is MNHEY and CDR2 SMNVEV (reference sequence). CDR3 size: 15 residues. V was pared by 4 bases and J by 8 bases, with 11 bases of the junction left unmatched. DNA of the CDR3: TGTGCCAGCAGTTCCCGGGACAGGGTTCCCAGGGGCTACACCTTC. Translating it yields CASSSRDRVPRGYTF.

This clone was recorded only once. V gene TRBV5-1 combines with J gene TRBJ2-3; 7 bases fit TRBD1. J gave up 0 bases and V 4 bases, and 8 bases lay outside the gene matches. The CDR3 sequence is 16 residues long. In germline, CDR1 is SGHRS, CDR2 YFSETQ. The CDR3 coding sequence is TGCGCCAGCAGCCTATCCGGGACAGCTAGCACAGATACGCAGTATTTT. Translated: CASSLSGTASTDTQYF. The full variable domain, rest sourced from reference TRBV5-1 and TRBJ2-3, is KAGVTQTPRYLIKTRGQQVTLSCSPISGHRSVSWYQQTPGQGLQFLFEYFSETQRNKGNFPGRFSGRQFSNSRSEMNVSTLELGDSALYLCASSLSGTASTDTQYFGPGTRLTVL.

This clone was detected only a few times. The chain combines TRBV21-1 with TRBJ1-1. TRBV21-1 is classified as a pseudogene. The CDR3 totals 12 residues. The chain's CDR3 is CASSTSDTEAFF. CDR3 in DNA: TGTGCCAGCAGCACCTCGGACACTGAAGCTTTCTTT.

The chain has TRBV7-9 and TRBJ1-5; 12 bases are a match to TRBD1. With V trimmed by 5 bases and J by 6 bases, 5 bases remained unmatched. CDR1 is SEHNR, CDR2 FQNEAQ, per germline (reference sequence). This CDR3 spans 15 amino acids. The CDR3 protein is CASSTRDRGPQPQHF. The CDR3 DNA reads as TGTGCCAGCAGCACCAGGGACAGGGGGCCTCAGCCCCAGCATTTT. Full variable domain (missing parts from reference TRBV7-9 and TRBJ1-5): DTGVSQNPRHKITKRGQNVTFRCDPISEHNRLYWYRQTLGQGPEFLTYFQNEAQLEKSRLLSDRFSAERPKGSFSTLEIQRTEQGDSAMYLCASSTRDRGPQPQHFGDGTRLSIL.

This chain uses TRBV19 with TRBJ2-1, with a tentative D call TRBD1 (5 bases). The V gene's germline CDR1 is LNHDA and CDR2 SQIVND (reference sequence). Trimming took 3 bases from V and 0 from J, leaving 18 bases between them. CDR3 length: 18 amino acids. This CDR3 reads CASSIVGVVSSSYNEQFF. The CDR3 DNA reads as TGTGCCAGTAGTATTGTAGGGGTCGTGTCGAGCTCCTACAATGAGCAGTTCTTC.

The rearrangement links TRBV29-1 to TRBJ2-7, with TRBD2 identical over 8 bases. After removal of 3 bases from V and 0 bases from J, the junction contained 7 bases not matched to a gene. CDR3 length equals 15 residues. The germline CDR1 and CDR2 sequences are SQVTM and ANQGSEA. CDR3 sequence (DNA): TGCAGCGTTGATATCTGGCGGGAGGTCTCCTACGAGCAGTACTTC. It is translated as CSVDIWREVSYEQYF.

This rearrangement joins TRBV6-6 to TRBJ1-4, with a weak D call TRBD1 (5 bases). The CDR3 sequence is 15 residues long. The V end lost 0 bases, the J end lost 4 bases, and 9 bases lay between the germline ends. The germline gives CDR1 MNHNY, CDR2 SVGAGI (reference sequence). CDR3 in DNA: TGTGCCAGCAGTTACTCCCCAGGGAATAATGAAAAACTGTTTTTT. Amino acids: CASSYSPGNNEKLFF.

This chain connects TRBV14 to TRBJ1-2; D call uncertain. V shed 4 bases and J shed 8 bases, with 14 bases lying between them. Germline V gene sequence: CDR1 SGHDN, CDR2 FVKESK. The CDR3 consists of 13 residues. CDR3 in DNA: TGTGCCAGCAGCCTTCAAAGGGAGGGCGGCTACACCTTC. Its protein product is CASSLQREGGYTF.

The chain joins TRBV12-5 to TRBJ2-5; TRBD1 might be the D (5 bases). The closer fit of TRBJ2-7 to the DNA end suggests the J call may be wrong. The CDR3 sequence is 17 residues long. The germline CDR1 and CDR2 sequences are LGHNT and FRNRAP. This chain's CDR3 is CASGLKGHRVHSYEQYF. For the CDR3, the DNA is TGTGCTAGTGGTTTGAAGGGGCACCGGGTCCACTCCTACGAGCAGTACTTC.

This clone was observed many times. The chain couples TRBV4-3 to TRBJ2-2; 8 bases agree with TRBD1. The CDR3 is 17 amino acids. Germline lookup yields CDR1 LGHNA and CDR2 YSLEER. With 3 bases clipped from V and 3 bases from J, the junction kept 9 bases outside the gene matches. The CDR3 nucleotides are TGCGCCAGCAGCCACGCCCCCGGGACAGGCGACACCGGGGAGCTGTTTTTT. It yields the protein CASSHAPGTGDTGELFF.

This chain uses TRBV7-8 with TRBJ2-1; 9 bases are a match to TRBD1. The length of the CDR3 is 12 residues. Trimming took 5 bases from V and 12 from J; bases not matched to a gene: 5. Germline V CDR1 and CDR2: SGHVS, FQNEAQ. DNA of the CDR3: TGTGCCAGCAGCGCCCCGACAGGGGGGCAGTTCTTC. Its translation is CASSAPTGGQFF.

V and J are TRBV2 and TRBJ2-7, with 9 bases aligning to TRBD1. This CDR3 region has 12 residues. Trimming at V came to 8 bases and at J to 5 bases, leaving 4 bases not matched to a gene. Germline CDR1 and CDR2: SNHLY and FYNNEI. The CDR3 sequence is CASDRGYDEQYF. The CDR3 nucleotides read TGTGCCAGCGACAGGGGGTACGACGAGCAGTACTTC.

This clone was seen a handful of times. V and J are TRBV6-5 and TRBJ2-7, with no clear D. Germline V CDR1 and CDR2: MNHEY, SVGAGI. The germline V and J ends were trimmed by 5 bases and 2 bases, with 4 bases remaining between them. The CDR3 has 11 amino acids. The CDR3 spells CASSDTYEQYF. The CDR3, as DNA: TGTGCCAGCAGTGACACCTACGAGCAGTACTTC.

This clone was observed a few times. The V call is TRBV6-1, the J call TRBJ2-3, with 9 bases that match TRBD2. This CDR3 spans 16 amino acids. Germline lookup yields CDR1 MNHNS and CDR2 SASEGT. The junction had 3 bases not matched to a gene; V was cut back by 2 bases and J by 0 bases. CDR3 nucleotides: TGTGCCAGCAGTGAACTAGCGGGGCTAAGCACAGATACGCAGTATTTT. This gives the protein CASSELAGLSTDTQYF.

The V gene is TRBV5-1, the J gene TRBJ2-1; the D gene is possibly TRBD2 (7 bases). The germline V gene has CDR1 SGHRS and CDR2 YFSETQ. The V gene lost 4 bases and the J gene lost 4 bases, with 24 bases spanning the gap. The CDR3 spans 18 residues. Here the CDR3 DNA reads TGCGCCAGCAGCCCCGATCCGGCAGGGGAGGGCCGGTACAATGAGCAGTTCTTC. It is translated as CASSPDPAGEGRYNEQFF.

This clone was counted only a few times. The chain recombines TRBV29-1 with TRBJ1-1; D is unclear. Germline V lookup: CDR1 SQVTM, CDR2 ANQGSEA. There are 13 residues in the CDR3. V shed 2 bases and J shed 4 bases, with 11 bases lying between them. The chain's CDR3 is CSVESYGGTEAFF. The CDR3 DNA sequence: TGCAGCGTTGAATCCTATGGTGGCACTGAAGCTTTCTTT.

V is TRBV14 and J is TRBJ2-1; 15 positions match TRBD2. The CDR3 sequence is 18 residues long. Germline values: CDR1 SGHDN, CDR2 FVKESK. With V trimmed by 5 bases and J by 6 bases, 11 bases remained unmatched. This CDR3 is CASSTRTSGGAIPNEQFF. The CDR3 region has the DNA TGTGCCAGCAGCACCCGGACTAGCGGGGGGGCCATCCCCAATGAGCAGTTCTTC. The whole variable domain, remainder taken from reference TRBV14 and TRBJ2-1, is EAGVTQFPSHSVIEKGQTVTLRCDPISGHDNLYWYRRVMGKEIKFLLHFVKESKQDESGMPNNRFLAERTGGTYSTLKVQPAELEDSGVYFCASSTRTSGGAIPNEQFFGPGTRLTVL.

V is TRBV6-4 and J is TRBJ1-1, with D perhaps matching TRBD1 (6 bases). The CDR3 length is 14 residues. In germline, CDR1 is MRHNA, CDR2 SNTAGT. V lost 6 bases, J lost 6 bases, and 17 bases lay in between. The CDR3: CASRLTGSNAEAFF. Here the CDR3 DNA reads TGTGCCAGCAGATTGACAGGCAGTAACGCTGAAGCTTTCTTT.

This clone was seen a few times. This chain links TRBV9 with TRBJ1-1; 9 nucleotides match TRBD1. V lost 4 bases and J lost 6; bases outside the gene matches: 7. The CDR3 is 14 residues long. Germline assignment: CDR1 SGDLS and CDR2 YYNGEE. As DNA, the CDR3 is TGTGCCAGCAGCAAACAGGGGGCTAGAGCTGAAGCTTTCTTT. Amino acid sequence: CASSKQGARAEAFF.

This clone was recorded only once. The CDR3 is CASSFGTGANVLTF. In DNA, the CDR3 is TGTGCCAGCAGCTTCGGGACTGGGGCCAACGTCCTGACTTTC. The chain employs TRBV7-2 and TRBJ2-6, with D perhaps matching TRBD2 (5 bases). Per the germline V gene, CDR1 is SGHTA and CDR2 is FQGNSA. The V end was cut by 3 bases, the J end by 2 bases, with 5 bases between. This CDR3 spans 14 amino acids.

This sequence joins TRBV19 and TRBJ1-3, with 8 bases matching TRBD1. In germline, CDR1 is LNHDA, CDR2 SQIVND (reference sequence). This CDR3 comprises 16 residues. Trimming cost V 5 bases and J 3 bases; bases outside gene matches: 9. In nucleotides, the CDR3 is TGTGCCAGTAGTCCTTCCAGGACAGGGTTTGGAAACACCATATATTTT. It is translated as CASSPSRTGFGNTIYF.

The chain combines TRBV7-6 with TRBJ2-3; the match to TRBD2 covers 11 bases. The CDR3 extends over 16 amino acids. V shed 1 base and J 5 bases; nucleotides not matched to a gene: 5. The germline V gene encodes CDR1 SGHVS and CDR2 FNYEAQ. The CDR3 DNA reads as TGTGCCAGCAGCTTAGGGTCTAGCGGGGGGATAGATACGCAGTATTTT. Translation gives CASSLGSSGGIDTQYF. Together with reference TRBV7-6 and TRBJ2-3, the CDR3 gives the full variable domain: GAGVSQSPRYKVTKRGQDVALRCDPISGHVSLYWYRQALGQGPEFLTYFNYEAQQDKSGLPNDRFSAERPEGSISTLTIQRTEQRDSAMYRCASSLGSSGGIDTQYFGPGTRLTVL.